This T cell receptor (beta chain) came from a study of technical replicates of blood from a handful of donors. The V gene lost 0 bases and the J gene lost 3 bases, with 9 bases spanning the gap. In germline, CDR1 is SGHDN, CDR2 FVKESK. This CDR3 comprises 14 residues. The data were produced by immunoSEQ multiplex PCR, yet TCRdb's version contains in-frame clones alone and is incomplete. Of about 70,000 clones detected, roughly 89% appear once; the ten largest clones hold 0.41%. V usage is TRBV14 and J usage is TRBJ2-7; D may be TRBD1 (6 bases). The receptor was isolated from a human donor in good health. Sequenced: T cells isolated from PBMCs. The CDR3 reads CASSQEQGLYEQYF. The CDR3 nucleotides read TGTGCCAGCAGCCAAGAACAGGGCCTCTACGAGCAGTACTTC.